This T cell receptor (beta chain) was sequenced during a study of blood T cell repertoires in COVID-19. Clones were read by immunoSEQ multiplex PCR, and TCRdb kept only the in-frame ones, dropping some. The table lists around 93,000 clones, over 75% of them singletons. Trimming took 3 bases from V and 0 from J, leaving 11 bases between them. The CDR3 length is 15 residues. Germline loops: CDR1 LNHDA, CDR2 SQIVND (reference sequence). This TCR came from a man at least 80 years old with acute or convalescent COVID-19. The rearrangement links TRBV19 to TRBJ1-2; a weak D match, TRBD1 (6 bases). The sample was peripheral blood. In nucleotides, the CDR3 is TGTGCCAGTAGTATTGGAACAGGGCCTAACTATGGCTACACCTTC. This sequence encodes CASSIGTGPNYGYTF. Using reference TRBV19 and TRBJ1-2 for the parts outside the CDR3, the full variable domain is DGGITQSPKYLFRKEGQNVTLSCEQNLNHDAMYWYRQDPGQGLRLIYYSQIVNDFQKGDIAEGYSVSREKKESFPLTVTSAQKNPTAFYLCASSIGTGPNYGYTFGSGTRLTVV.